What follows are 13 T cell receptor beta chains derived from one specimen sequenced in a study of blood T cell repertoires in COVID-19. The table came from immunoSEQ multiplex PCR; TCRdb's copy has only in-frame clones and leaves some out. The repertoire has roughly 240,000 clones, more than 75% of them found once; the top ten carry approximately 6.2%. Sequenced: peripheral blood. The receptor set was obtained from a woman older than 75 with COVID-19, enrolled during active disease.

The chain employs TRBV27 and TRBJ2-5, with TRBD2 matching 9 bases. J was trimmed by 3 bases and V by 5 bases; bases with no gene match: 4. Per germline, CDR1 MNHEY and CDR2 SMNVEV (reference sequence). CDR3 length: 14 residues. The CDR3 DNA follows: TGTGCCAGCAGTGCATTAGCGGGGGAAGAGACCCAGTACTTC. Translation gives CASSALAGEETQYF.

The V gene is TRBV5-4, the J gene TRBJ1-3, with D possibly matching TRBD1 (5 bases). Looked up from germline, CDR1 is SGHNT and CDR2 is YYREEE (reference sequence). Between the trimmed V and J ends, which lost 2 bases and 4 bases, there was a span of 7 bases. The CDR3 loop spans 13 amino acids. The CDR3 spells CASSFQGGNTIYF. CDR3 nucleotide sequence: TGTGCCAGCAGCTTCCAGGGAGGAAACACCATATATTTT.

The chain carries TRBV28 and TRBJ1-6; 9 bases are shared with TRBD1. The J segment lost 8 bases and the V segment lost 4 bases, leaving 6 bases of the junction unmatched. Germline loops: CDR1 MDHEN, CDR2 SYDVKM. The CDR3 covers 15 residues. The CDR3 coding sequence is TGTGCCAGCAGTTGGCCGGGACAGGGACATTCACCCCTCCACTTT. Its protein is CASSWPGQGHSPLHF.

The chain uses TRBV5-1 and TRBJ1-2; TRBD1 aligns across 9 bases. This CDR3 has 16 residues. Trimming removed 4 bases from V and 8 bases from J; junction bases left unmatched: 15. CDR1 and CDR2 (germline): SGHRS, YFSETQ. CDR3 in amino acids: CASSLGQGLSFSGYTF. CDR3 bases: TGCGCCAGCAGCCTAGGACAGGGGCTCTCGTTCTCAGGCTACACCTTC.

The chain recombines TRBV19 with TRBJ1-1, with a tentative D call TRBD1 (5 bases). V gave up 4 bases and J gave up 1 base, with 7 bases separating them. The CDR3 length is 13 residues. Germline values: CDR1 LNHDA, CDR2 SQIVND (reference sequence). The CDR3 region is CASSTGSNTEAFF. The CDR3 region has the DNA TGTGCCAGTAGTACAGGGTCGAACACTGAAGCTTTCTTT.

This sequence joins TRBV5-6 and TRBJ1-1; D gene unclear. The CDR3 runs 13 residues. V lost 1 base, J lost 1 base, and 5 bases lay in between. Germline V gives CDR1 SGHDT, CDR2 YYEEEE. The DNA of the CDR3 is TGTGCCAGCAGCTTGCGGTCGAACACTGAAGCTTTCTTT. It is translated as CASSLRSNTEAFF.

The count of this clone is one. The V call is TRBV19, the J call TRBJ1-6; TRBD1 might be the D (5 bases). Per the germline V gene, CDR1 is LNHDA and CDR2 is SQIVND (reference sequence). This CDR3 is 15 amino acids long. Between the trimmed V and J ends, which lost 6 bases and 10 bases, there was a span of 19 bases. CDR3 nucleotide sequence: TGTGCCAGTAGCGGCCCGGGACTCCTCTGGTCACCCCTCCACTTT. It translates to CASSGPGLLWSPLHF.

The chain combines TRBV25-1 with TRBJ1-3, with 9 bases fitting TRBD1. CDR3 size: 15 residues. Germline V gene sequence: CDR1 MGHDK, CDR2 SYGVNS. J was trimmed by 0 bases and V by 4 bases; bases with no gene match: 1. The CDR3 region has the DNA TGTGCCAGCAGTGTGGGACAGGGCTCTGGAAACACCATATATTTT. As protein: CASSVGQGSGNTIYF.

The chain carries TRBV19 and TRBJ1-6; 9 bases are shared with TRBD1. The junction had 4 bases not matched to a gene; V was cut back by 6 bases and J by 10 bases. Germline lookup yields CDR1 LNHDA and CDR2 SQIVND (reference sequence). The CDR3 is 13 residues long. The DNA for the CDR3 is TGTGCCAGTAGGGGACAGGGTGAATCACCCCTCCACTTT. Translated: CASRGQGESPLHF.

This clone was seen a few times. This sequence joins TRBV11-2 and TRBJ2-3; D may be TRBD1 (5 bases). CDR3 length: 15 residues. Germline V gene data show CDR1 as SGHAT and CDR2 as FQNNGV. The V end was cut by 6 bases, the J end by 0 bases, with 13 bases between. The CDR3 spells CASRPDRYSTDTQYF. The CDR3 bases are TGTGCCAGCAGACCAGACAGATATAGCACAGATACGCAGTATTTT. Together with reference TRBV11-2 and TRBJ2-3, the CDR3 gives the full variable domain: EAGVAQSPRYKIIEKRQSVAFWCNPISGHATLYWYQQILGQGPKLLIQFQNNGVVDDSQLPKDRFSAERLKGVDSTLKIQPAKLEDSAVYLCASRPDRYSTDTQYFGPGTRLTVL.

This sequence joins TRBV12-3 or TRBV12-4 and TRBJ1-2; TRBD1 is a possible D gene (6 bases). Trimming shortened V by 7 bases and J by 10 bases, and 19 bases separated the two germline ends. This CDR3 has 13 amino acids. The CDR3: CASIGDRGGAYTF. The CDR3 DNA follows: TGTGCCAGCATTGGGGACCGAGGGGGAGCCTACACCTTC.

CDR3 in amino acids: CASSPSTRGNQPQHF. The CDR3, as DNA: TGTGCCAGTAGTCCCTCCACCCGGGGAAATCAGCCCCAGCATTTT. The chain is built from TRBV19 and TRBJ1-5; D remains unclear. The germline CDR1 and CDR2 sequences are LNHDA and SQIVND (reference sequence). V dropped 5 bases and J dropped 4 bases, with 15 bases sitting between them. CDR3 length equals 15 residues.

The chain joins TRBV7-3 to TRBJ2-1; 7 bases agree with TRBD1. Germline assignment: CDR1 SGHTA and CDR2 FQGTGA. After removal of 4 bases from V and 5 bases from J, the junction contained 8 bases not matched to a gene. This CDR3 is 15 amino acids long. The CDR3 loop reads CASSSATGADNEQFF. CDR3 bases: TGTGCCAGCAGCTCGGCCACAGGGGCGGACAATGAGCAGTTCTTC.